This T cell receptor (beta chain) is from a study of identical twins. Notes on the study in general: Out-of-frame alpha sequences common to twins were enriched for low generation probability.

A note on this clonotype: The antigen remains unidentified.

J lost 4 bases, V lost 5 bases, and 12 bases had no gene match. Looked up from germline, CDR1 is SGHDT and CDR2 is YYEEEE. CDR3 length equals 15 residues. Template switching added a universal primer site; cDNA carried unique molecular identifiers. A single record per CDR3 protein comes from TCRdb applying MiXCR to the 5' RACE reads. This sample has 250,000 or so distinct CDR3 sequences; 10% to 15% occur once, and the top ten carry about 4%. These data also formed part of another study, on yellow fever vaccine responses in identical twins.

This chain connects TRBV5-6 to TRBJ2-7; 7 bases map to TRBD2. Sequenced material: memory (CD45RO+) T cells sorted from blood. This TCR was recovered from a woman aged 18-35 years in good health. The CDR3, as DNA: TGTGCCAGCAGTCCCGGACGCGGGGGAAAGTACGAGCAGTACTTC. This gives the protein CASSPGRGGKYEQYF.